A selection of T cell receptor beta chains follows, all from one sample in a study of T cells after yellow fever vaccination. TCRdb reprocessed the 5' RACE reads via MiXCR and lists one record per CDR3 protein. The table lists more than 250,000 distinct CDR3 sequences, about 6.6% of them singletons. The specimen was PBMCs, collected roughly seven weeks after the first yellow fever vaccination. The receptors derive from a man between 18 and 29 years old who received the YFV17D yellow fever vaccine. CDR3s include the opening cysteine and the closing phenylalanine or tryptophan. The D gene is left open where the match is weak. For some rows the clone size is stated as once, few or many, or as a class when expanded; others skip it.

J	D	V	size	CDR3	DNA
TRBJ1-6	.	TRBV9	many	CASSRGNNSPLHF	TGTGCCAGCAGCAGGGGGAATAATTCACCCCTCCACTTT
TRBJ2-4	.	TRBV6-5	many	CASSYSGVGTKNIQYF	TGTGCCAGCAGTTACTCTGGGGTCGGGACCAAAAACATTCAGTACTTC
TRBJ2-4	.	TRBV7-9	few	CASSLSGFSVGDIQYF	TGTGCCAGCAGCTTGTCCGGGTTCTCCGTCGGGGACATTCAGTACTTC
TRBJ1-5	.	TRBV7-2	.	CASSFTGWGRTNQPQHF	TGTGCCAGCAGCTTCACAGGTTGGGGACGGACGAATCAGCCCCAGCATTTT
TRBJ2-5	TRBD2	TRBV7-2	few	CASSRLANQETQYF	TGTGCCAGCAGCCGACTAGCGAACCAAGAGACCCAGTACTTC
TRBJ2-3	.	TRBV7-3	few	CASSLTPTDTQYF	TGTGCCAGCAGCTTAACCCCAACAGATACGCAGTATTTT
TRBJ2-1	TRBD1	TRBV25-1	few	CASSGGTGLDNEQFF	TGTGCCAGCAGTGGGGGGACAGGGTTGGACAATGAGCAGTTCTTC
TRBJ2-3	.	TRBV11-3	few	CASSSHRGEDTQYF	TGTGCCAGCAGCTCTCACCGGGGCGAAGATACGCAGTATTTT
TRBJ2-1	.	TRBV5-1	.	CASSFKVGSAGEQFF	TGCGCCAGCAGCTTTAAGGTAGGATCGGCCGGGGAGCAGTTCTTC
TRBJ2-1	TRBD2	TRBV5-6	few	CASSLVRGGVLNEQFF	TGTGCCAGCAGCTTGGTACGGGGGGGGGTCCTGAATGAGCAGTTCTTC
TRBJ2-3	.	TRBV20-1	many	CSARTSGTDTQYF	TGCAGTGCTAGAACTTCCGGCACAGATACGCAGTATTTT
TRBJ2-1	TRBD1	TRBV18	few	CASSPDRLSSYNEQFF	TGTGCCAGCTCACCGGACAGGCTTAGCTCCTACAATGAGCAGTTCTTC
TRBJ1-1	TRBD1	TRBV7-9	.	CASSSGQAHTEAFF	TGTGCCAGCAGCTCTGGACAGGCTCACACTGAAGCTTTCTTT
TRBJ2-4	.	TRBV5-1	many	CASSLGLRDSGGIQYF	TGCGCCAGCAGCTTGGGACTCCGGGACTCCGGAGGAATTCAGTACTTC
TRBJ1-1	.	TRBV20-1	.	CSARWGNTEAFF	TGCAGTGCCAGATGGGGGAACACTGAAGCTTTCTTT
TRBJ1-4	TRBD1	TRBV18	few	CASSRRTGGEKLFF	TGTGCCAGCTCGCGGAGAACAGGGGGAGAAAAACTGTTTTTT
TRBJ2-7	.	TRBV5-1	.	CASSRGVGGEQYF	TGCGCCAGCAGCCGGGGCGTAGGGGGTGAGCAGTACTTC
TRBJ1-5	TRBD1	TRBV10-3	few	CAIRAGTGDQPQHF	TGTGCCATCAGGGCCGGGACAGGAGATCAGCCCCAGCATTTT
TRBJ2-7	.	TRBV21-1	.	CARQGAYEQYF	TGTGCTCGACAAGGGGCCTACGAGCAGTACTTC
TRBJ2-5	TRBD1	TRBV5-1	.	CASSHDRGWKTQYF	TGCGCCAGCAGCCACGACAGGGGATGGAAGACCCAGTACTTC
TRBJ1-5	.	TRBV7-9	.	CASSGQNSNQPQHF	TGTGCCAGCAGCGGACAGAATAGCAATCAGCCCCAGCATTTT
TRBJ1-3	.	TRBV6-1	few	CASSHGLSGNTIYF	TGTGCCAGCAGCCACGGATTGTCTGGAAACACCATATATTTT
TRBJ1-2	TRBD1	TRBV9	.	CASRGDRGYGYTF	TGTGCCAGTAGAGGGGACAGGGGCTATGGCTACACCTTC
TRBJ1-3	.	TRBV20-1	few	CSAWGSSGNTIYF	TGCAGTGCCTGGGGGAGCTCTGGAAACACCATATATTTT
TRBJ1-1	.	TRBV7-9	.	CASSLGNKAFF	TGTGCCAGCAGCTTAGGGAATAAAGCTTTCTTT
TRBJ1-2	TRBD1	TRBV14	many	CASSQRQGDGYTF	TGTGCCAGCAGCCAACGACAGGGCGATGGCTACACCTTC
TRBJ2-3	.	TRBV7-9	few	CASSLGVPDTQYF	TGTGCCAGCAGCTTAGGAGTACCAGATACGCAGTATTTT
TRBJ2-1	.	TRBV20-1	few	CSARALHNEQFF	TGCAGTGCTAGAGCGCTCCACAATGAGCAGTTCTTC
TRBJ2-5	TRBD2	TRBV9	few	CASSPPGLGKETQYF	TGTGCCAGCAGCCCCCCGGGACTAGGAAAAGAGACCCAGTACTTC